Shown below are 31 T cell receptor beta chains from a single sample sequenced in a study of CD8 T cells in Susac syndrome. cDNA came from approximately 0.5 to 1 ug RNA primed by random hexamers. TCRdb analysed the immunoSEQ multiplex PCR reads with MiXCR anew, one entry per CDR3 protein. The profile covers 330,000 or so distinct CDR3 sequences, with around 89% appearing a single time and under 0.2% taken by the ten largest. Sequences were obtained from CD8+ T cells from PBMCs. These receptors originate from a human donor with multiple sclerosis.

This chain joins TRBV30 and TRBJ2-3; 12 bases map to TRBD2. CDR1 is GTSNPN and CDR2 is SVGIG in the germline V gene (reference sequence). This CDR3 is 17 amino acids long. V was clipped by 3 bases and J by 6 bases; unmatched bases: 13. The CDR3 here is CAWRGFSASGRVDTQYF. The DNA for the CDR3 is TGTGCCTGGAGAGGATTTAGCGCTAGCGGGAGGGTTGATACGCAGTATTTT. Full variable domain (outside the CDR3, taken from reference TRBV30 and TRBJ2-3): SQTIHQWPATLVQPVGSPLSLECTVEGTSNPNLYWYRQAAGRGLQLLFYSVGIGQISSEVPQNLSASRPQDRQFILSSKKLLLSDSGFYLCAWRGFSASGRVDTQYFGPGTRLTVL.

This chain joins TRBV5-1 and TRBJ2-7, with 8 bases aligning to TRBD2. The CDR3 spans 17 residues. The ends lost 2 bases at V and 3 bases at J; junction bases unmatched: 13. Germline lookup yields CDR1 SGHRS and CDR2 YFSETQ. CDR3 loop: CASSFFPRGAGDYEQYF. CDR3 DNA sequence: TGCGCCAGCAGCTTCTTCCCTCGGGGAGCGGGGGACTACGAGCAGTACTTC. Variable domain in full (rest from reference TRBV5-1 and TRBJ2-7): KAGVTQTPRYLIKTRGQQVTLSCSPISGHRSVSWYQQTPGQGLQFLFEYFSETQRNKGNFPGRFSGRQFSNSRSEMNVSTLELGDSALYLCASSFFPRGAGDYEQYFGPGTRLTVT.

The chain has TRBV27 and TRBJ1-1, with D hard to call. V shed 1 base and J shed 3 bases, with 6 bases lying between them. CDR3 length: 13 residues. Per the germline V gene, CDR1 is MNHEY and CDR2 is SMNVEV (reference sequence). The CDR3 DNA sequence: TGTGCCAGCAGTTTATTGGGGTACACTGAAGCTTTCTTT. This translates into CASSLLGYTEAFF.

This clonotype appeared a single time. The V gene is TRBV9, the J gene TRBJ2-1, with TRBD1 matching 10 bases. This CDR3 is 16 amino acids long. Germline lookup yields CDR1 SGDLS and CDR2 YYNGEE. V lost 4 bases and J lost 7; bases outside the gene matches: 11. This chain's CDR3 is CASSPAGTGVTNEQFF. CDR3 nucleotide sequence: TGTGCCAGCAGCCCCGCCGGGACAGGGGTAACAAATGAGCAGTTCTTC. The full variable domain, rest sourced from reference TRBV9 and TRBJ2-1, is DSGVTQTPKHLITATGQRVTLRCSPRSGDLSVYWYQQSLDQGLQFLIQYYNGEERAKGNILERFSAQQFPDLHSELNLSSLELGDSALYFCASSPAGTGVTNEQFFGPGTRLTVL.

This clonotype appeared a few times. This sequence joins TRBV28 and TRBJ2-2; D unresolved. Germline assignment: CDR1 MDHEN and CDR2 SYDVKM. Trimming left V 3 bases short and J 0 bases short, with 8 bases between. There are 15 residues in the CDR3. The chain's CDR3 is CASSLGASNTGELFF. The CDR3 DNA sequence: TGTGCCAGCAGTTTGGGCGCGTCGAACACCGGGGAGCTGTTTTTT.

V gene TRBV7-8 combines with J gene TRBJ2-1, with 9 bases that match TRBD2. CDR1 SGHVS and CDR2 FQNEAQ come from the germline V gene. Germline trimming cut 1 base from V and 3 bases from J; bases unmatched to any gene: 7. The CDR3 is 17 amino acids. The CDR3 DNA reads TGTGCCAGCAGCTTAGAATGGACTAGCGAGCTCTACAATGAGCAGTTCTTC. Amino acid sequence: CASSLEWTSELYNEQFF.

The chain carries TRBV7-9 and TRBJ2-1; 8 positions agree with TRBD1. The V segment lost 2 bases and the J segment 1 base; nucleotides outside the gene matches: 4. The CDR3 loop spans 16 amino acids. Germline CDR1 SEHNR, CDR2 FQNEAQ (reference sequence). The CDR3 coding sequence is TGTGCCAGCAGCTTATCAGGGGGCCATTCCTACAATGAGCAGTTCTTC. Its translation is CASSLSGGHSYNEQFF.

The CDR3 DNA is TGTGCCAGCAGCTTAGCTAGAGGGGCACAGGATACGCAGTATTTT. Translated, it gives CASSLARGAQDTQYF. The chain combines TRBV7-2 with TRBJ2-3; D is perhaps TRBD1 or TRBD2 (5 bases each). The germline V and J ends were trimmed by 0 bases and 6 bases, with 13 bases remaining between them. Germline V gives CDR1 SGHTA, CDR2 FQGNSA. CDR3 length equals 15 residues.

This rearrangement joins TRBV5-1 to TRBJ2-6; D is unclear. Germline-derived CDR1 and CDR2 are SGHRS and YFSETQ. V was clipped by 4 bases and J by 3 bases, with 8 bases between them. The CDR3 runs 14 residues. The CDR3 nucleotides read TGCGCCAGCAGCGTGTATCATGGGGCCAACGTCCTGACTTTC. It codes for CASSVYHGANVLTF.

V usage is TRBV19 and J usage is TRBJ1-1, with 7 bases aligning to TRBD1. Trimming at V came to 5 bases and at J to 1 base, leaving 10 bases not matched to a gene. The CDR3 is made up of 16 amino acids. Germline V gene sequence: CDR1 LNHDA, CDR2 SQIVND (reference sequence). The CDR3 region is CASSPLPGQQNTEAFF. In DNA, the CDR3 is TGTGCCAGTAGTCCCCTCCCGGGACAGCAGAACACTGAAGCTTTCTTT.

This sequence joins TRBV25-1 and TRBJ1-1; D unclear. The CDR3 extends over 13 amino acids. Looked up from germline, CDR1 is MGHDK and CDR2 is SYGVNS. V shed 6 bases and J shed 3 bases, with 11 bases lying between them. The CDR3 loop is CASRSRIYTEAFF. As DNA, the CDR3 is TGTGCCAGCAGGTCCAGAATTTACACTGAAGCTTTCTTT.

This clonotype was detected only a few times. The rearrangement links TRBV7-2 to TRBJ2-1, with TRBD2 matching over 9 bases. CDR3 length: 15 amino acids. V dropped 5 bases and J dropped 8; count of bases not matched to a gene: 10. CDR1 and CDR2 (germline): SGHTA, FQGNSA. This CDR3 reads CASSEGAGGLDEQFF. The CDR3 region has the DNA TGTGCCAGCAGCGAGGGGGCGGGAGGGCTCGATGAGCAGTTCTTC.

This rearrangement joins TRBV2 to TRBJ2-1; maybe TRBD1 (5 bases). Trimming cost V 3 bases and J 5 bases, with 11 bases left between them. The CDR3 loop spans 14 amino acids. Germline CDR1 and CDR2: SNHLY and FYNNEI. The CDR3 sequence: CASSDSVGHNEQFF. CDR3 coding DNA: TGTGCCAGCAGTGACTCGGTGGGGCACAATGAGCAGTTCTTC.

This chain uses TRBV1 with TRBJ1-4. TRBV1 is a listed pseudogene. The CDR3 runs to 12 residues. DNA for the CDR3: TGCACCAGCCCTCCCATTAATGAAAAACTGTTTTTT. Protein sequence: CTSPPINEKLFF.

The chain couples TRBV28 to TRBJ2-5; 9 positions match TRBD2. The length of the CDR3 is 18 residues. Germline-derived CDR1 and CDR2 are MDHEN and SYDVKM. The V and J ends lost 3 bases and 5 bases, in that order; junction bases with no gene match: 16. In nucleotides, the CDR3 is TGTGCCAGCAGTTTCGAACTAGCGGGTTTATTTATCCAGGAGACCCAGTACTTC. Encoded protein: CASSFELAGLFIQETQYF.

V and J are TRBV27 and TRBJ2-7; 7 positions match TRBD1. The CDR3 has 16 residues. The junction had 13 bases not matched to a gene; V was cut back by 5 bases and J by 3 bases. In germline, CDR1 is MNHEY, CDR2 SMNVEV (reference sequence). The CDR3 loop is CASSPRQGATYYEQYF. CDR3 nucleotide sequence: TGTGCCAGCAGTCCCCGACAGGGCGCCACTTACTACGAGCAGTACTTC.

This sequence joins TRBV6-4 and TRBJ2-2, with 7 positions matching TRBD1. V lost 3 bases to trimming and J lost 3 bases; unmatched junction nucleotides: 4. The CDR3 is made up of 15 amino acids. Germline V gene sequence: CDR1 MRHNA, CDR2 SNTAGT. The CDR3 DNA reads TGTGCCAGCAGTGAATCAGGACAGGACACCGGGGAGCTGTTTTTT. This translates into CASSESGQDTGELFF.

The sample holds one count of this clonotype. This sequence joins TRBV5-8 and TRBJ2-7, with D possibly being TRBD1 (6 bases). Per the germline V gene, CDR1 is SGHTS and CDR2 is YDEGEE. The V and J ends lost 0 bases and 4 bases respectively, with 17 bases between them. The CDR3 length is 16 residues. The CDR3 here is CASSLEDTGMGYEQYF. The CDR3 nucleotides are TGTGCCAGCAGCTTGGAGGATACAGGGATGGGGTACGAGCAGTACTTC.

Here the CDR3 reads CSVAGGGGYYEQYF. CDR3 coding DNA: TGCAGCGTTGCGGGGGGCGGGGGATATTACGAGCAGTACTTC. The J gene is TRBJ2-7, the V gene TRBV29-1; a weak D match, TRBD2 (7 bases). Germline V CDR1 and CDR2: SQVTM, ANQGSEA. Trimming removed 4 bases at V and 4 bases at J, with 17 bases between. This CDR3 has 14 amino acids.

The chain employs TRBV27 and TRBJ2-7; 11 nucleotides line up with TRBD2. V was clipped by 6 bases and J by 4 bases; unmatched bases: 8. In germline, CDR1 is MNHEY, CDR2 SMNVEV (reference sequence). This CDR3 spans 15 amino acids. This CDR3 reads CASRLAGGPGYEQYF. CDR3 nucleotide sequence: TGTGCCAGCAGATTAGCGGGAGGGCCGGGTTACGAGCAGTACTTC.

V usage is TRBV27 and J usage is TRBJ2-6; D possibly corresponds to TRBD1 (5 bases). V was shortened by 9 bases and J by 0 bases, with 9 bases between the two germline ends. CDR3 length: 14 amino acids. The germline V gene has CDR1 MNHEY and CDR2 SMNVEV (reference sequence). This CDR3 is CASRQTSGANVLTF. CDR3 bases: TGTGCCAGTAGACAGACCTCTGGGGCCAACGTCCTGACTTTC.

The chain recombines TRBV4-3 with TRBJ2-7; D is unclear. The germline V and J ends were trimmed by 0 bases and 0 bases, with 12 bases remaining between them. The germline CDR1 and CDR2 sequences are LGHNA and YSLEER. This CDR3 spans 16 amino acids. The chain's CDR3 is CASSQEESSYSYEQYF. The DNA of the CDR3 is TGCGCCAGCAGCCAAGAAGAATCCAGCTACTCCTACGAGCAGTACTTC.

J is TRBJ2-2 and V is TRBV4-3; 9 nucleotides align to TRBD1. V trimming: 0 bases; J trimming: 1 base; junction bases outside the gene matches: 6. This CDR3 comprises 18 residues. CDR1 is LGHNA and CDR2 is YSLEER in the germline V gene. CDR3 amino acids: CASSQEAWGQGNTGELFF. In DNA form, the CDR3 reads TGCGCCAGCAGCCAAGAGGCCTGGGGACAGGGGAACACCGGGGAGCTGTTTTTT.

This chain uses TRBV7-9 with TRBJ2-6, with D perhaps given as TRBD1 or TRBD2 (5 bases each). Trimming left V 4 bases short and J 3 bases short, with 10 bases between. The CDR3 totals 15 residues. From germline, CDR1 is SEHNR and CDR2 FQNEAQ (reference sequence). The CDR3 DNA sequence: TGTGCCAGCAGCTATCAGGGAGTTGGGGCCAACGTCCTGACTTTC. Translating gives CASSYQGVGANVLTF. The variable domain in full, with the rest retrieved from reference TRBV7-9 and TRBJ2-6, is DTGVSQNPRHKITKRGQNVTFRCDPISEHNRLYWYRQTLGQGPEFLTYFQNEAQLEKSRLLSDRFSAERPKGSFSTLEIQRTEQGDSAMYLCASSYQGVGANVLTFGAGSRLTVL.

The chain employs TRBV30 and TRBJ2-7; the D is unclear. V was shortened by 2 bases and J by 4 bases, with 6 bases between the two germline ends. Germline CDR1 is GTSNPN and CDR2 is SVGIG (reference sequence). The CDR3 has 11 amino acids. The CDR3 nucleotides are TGTGCCTGGAGTACGCGATACGAGCAGTACTTC. Amino acid sequence: CAWSTRYEQYF.

This clonotype was found once. CDR3 amino acids: CASSLRGDYNEQFF. Here the CDR3 DNA reads TGTGCCAGCAGCCTGAGGGGTGACTACAATGAGCAGTTCTTC. V is TRBV6-2 or TRBV6-3 and J is TRBJ2-1; D possibly matches TRBD1 or TRBD2 (5 bases each). The V end was cut by 6 bases, the J end by 3 bases, with 12 bases between. This CDR3 comprises 14 residues. From germline, CDR1 is MNHEY and CDR2 SVGEGT.

This clonotype was seen a single time. The rearrangement links TRBV11-2 to TRBJ2-1; 8 nucleotides match TRBD2. The junction had 7 bases not matched to a gene; V was cut back by 0 bases and J by 9 bases. Germline V lookup: CDR1 SGHAT, CDR2 FQNNGV. The CDR3 runs to 15 residues. The CDR3 DNA sequence: TGTGCCAGCAGCTTAGATCGACTAGCGACCATTGAGCAGTTCTTC. It codes for CASSLDRLATIEQFF.

This chain connects TRBV7-9 to TRBJ2-4, with 8 bases matching TRBD1. Germline V gene data show CDR1 as SEHNR and CDR2 as FQNEAQ (reference sequence). The CDR3 length is 15 residues. V was pared by 5 bases and J by 2 bases, with 5 bases of the junction left unmatched. The CDR3 nucleotides are TGTGCCAGCAGCCCCCGGACAGGGACCAAAAACATTCAGTACTTC. Amino acid sequence: CASSPRTGTKNIQYF.

The chain recombines TRBV5-6 with TRBJ1-2; D gene unclear. Trimming removed 4 bases from V and 12 bases from J, with 19 bases in between. The CDR3 is 13 amino acids. Looked up from germline, CDR1 is SGHDT and CDR2 is YYEEEE. The CDR3 loop is CASSPGWRPGHTF. In DNA, the CDR3 is TGTGCCAGCAGCCCAGGATGGAGGCCAGGCCACACCTTC. The whole variable domain, remainder taken from reference TRBV5-6 and TRBJ1-2, is DAGVTQSPTHLIKTRGQQVTLRCSPKSGHDTVSWYQQALGQGPQFIFQYYEEEERQRGNFPDRFSGHQFPNYSSELNVNALLLGDSALYLCASSPGWRPGHTFGSGTRLTVV.

This clonotype turned up a few times. The chain employs TRBV5-6 and TRBJ2-7, with no clear D. The CDR3 is 13 residues long. CDR1 is SGHDT, CDR2 YYEEEE, per germline. Trimming cost V 2 bases and J 4 bases, with 10 bases left between them. In nucleotides, the CDR3 is TGTGCCAGCAGCTTTGGCGACACGTACGAGCAGTACTTC. It is translated as CASSFGDTYEQYF.

The rearrangement joins TRBV18 to TRBJ2-1; D gene unclear. The V end was cut by 6 bases, the J end by 9 bases, with 18 bases between. CDR3 length equals 14 residues. Per germline, CDR1 KGHSH and CDR2 LQKENI. In nucleotides, the CDR3 is TGTGCCAGCTCGCCAAGTGGCCCGGGTGGTGAGCAGTTCTTC. Protein sequence: CASSPSGPGGEQFF.